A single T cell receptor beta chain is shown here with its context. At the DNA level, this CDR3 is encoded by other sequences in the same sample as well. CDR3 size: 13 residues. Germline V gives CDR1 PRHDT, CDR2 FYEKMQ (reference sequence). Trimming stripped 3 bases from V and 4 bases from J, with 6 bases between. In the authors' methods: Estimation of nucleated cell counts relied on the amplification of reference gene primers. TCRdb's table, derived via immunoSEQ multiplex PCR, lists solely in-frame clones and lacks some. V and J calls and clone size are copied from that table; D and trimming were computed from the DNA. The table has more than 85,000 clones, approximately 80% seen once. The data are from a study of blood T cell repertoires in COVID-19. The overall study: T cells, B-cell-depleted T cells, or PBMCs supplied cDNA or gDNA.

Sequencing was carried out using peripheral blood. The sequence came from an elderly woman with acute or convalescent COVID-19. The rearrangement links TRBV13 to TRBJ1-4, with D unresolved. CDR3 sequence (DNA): TGTGCCAGCAGCTTCCGGGGTAATGAAAAACTGTTTTTT. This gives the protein CASSFRGNEKLFF.